This TCR beta chain comes out of a study of T-cell reconstitution after alpha-beta-depleted transplantation in children. Overall study results and limits: Expanded graft clones, several hundred of them, were reportedly the source of alpha-beta T cells about two months after transplant. The main origin of T-cell counts and diversity one year after transplant was newly produced T cells.

TCRbeta library construction was performed incorporating unique molecular identifiers. TCRdb re-called the PCR reads through MiXCR, storing one row per CDR3 protein. The sample lists over 150,000 distinct CDR3 sequences; roughly 6.5% were seen once. This clonotype was observed many times. Antigen: not known. Between the trimmed V and J ends, which lost 6 bases and 1 base, there was a span of 12 bases. Germline loops: CDR1 MNHEY, CDR2 SVGEGT. CDR3 length: 14 amino acids. The sequence was collected from a girl in the first two years of life with combined immunodeficiency, due to receive a stem cell transplant. V gene TRBV6-2 or TRBV6-3 combines with J gene TRBJ2-5; D is perhaps TRBD1 or TRBD2 (5 bases each). This sample comprised PBMCs, obtained before TCRalphabeta/CD19-depleted stem cell transplant. This CDR3 reads CASSYPRGQETQYF. In DNA form, the CDR3 reads TGTGCCAGCAGCTACCCGAGGGGCCAAGAGACCCAGTACTTC.